This entry lists 8 T cell receptor beta chains sequenced from one sample in a study of T cell responses to AZD1222 COVID-19 vaccine (dated by TCRdb to the early 2020s). Library creation used the immunoSEQ multiplex PCR assay. This is the immuneACCESS table as TCRdb keeps it, with only in-frame sequences that have V and J called. A part of the clones is gone; compared with another copy, unresolved V genes explain less than half, and the rest is unexplained. The sample records 100,000 to 150,000 clones, about 93% of which are singletons. The ten largest clones add up to around 5% of the sample. In light of the paper, this sample's time point label describes: baseline before first vaccination. The sequences come from peripheral blood, collected on day 0 of AZD1222 vaccination. The receptors shown here come from an adult in good health.

This rearrangement joins TRBV5-1 to TRBJ1-2; D is uncertain. Germline-derived CDR1 and CDR2 are SGHRS and YFSETQ. Trimming left V 0 bases short and J 9 bases short, with 18 bases between. There are 15 residues in the CDR3. The CDR3 DNA is TGCGCCAGCAGCTTGGGACCTTCTGAAAGGGAGAGCTACACCTTC. It yields the protein CASSLGPSERESYTF.

This clone was seen once. The rearrangement links TRBV5-5 to TRBJ1-2; a weak D match, TRBD1 (5 bases). Germline CDR1 and CDR2: SGHKS and YYEKEE (reference sequence). The CDR3 is 16 amino acids. Trimming removed 0 bases at V and 0 bases at J, with 12 bases between. The CDR3 DNA reads as TGTGCCAGCAGCTTGGCCGAGGCAGGGTCTAACTATGGCTACACCTTC. This codes for CASSLAEAGSNYGYTF.

The gene calls are TRBV2 and TRBJ2-1; D might be TRBD1 or TRBD2, each matching 6 bases. The CDR3 totals 14 residues. The V end was cut by 7 bases, the J end by 6 bases, with 16 bases between. Germline CDR1 and CDR2: SNHLY and FYNNEI. CDR3 DNA: TGTGCCAGCAAGGATTCAGGGGAGGTCAATGAGCAGTTCTTC. Its translation: CASKDSGEVNEQFF.

The V call is TRBV3-1 (or the pseudogene TRBV3-2), the J call TRBJ1-4, with D possibly TRBD1 on 6 matching bases. This CDR3 contains 17 residues. Germline V gene lookup returns CDR1 LGHDT and CDR2 YNNKEL (reference sequence). V gave up 4 bases and J gave up 5 bases, with 20 bases separating them. As DNA, the CDR3 is TGTGCCAGCAGCCTATCGACAGGTTGGGGGGAAAATGAAAAACTGTTTTTT. Its translation is CASSLSTGWGENEKLFF.

J is TRBJ2-7 and V is TRBV20-1; the D is unclear. The CDR3 contains 13 residues. Trimming took 3 bases from V and 3 from J, leaving 12 bases between them. Germline CDR1 and CDR2: DFQATT and SNEGSKA (reference sequence). The CDR3 DNA reads TGCAGTGCTAGTCTAGGGAATGGCTACGAGCAGTACTTC. It yields the protein CSASLGNGYEQYF.

This clone was observed a few times. The V call is TRBV7-2, the J call TRBJ2-3, with 8 bases matching TRBD2. CDR1 is SGHTA and CDR2 is FQGNSA in the germline V gene. Trimming at V came to 1 base and at J to 0 bases, leaving 9 bases not matched to a gene. The CDR3 has 18 residues. The CDR3 reads CASSLVLWRGDSTDTQYF. CDR3 nucleotides: TGTGCCAGCAGCTTAGTCTTGTGGCGGGGGGACAGCACAGATACGCAGTATTTT.

The rearrangement joins TRBV7-2 to TRBJ2-4; 8 bases line up with TRBD2. After removal of 1 base from V and 1 base from J, the junction contained 3 bases not matched to a gene. In germline, CDR1 is SGHTA, CDR2 FQGNSA. The CDR3 extends over 16 amino acids. CDR3 coding DNA: TGTGCCAGCAGCTTAGTGTCTAGCGGGGCCAAAAACATTCAGTACTTC. Its protein is CASSLVSSGAKNIQYF.

The chain links TRBV4-1 to TRBJ1-1; no clear D. The CDR3 runs to 14 residues. V was trimmed by 3 bases and J by 1 base, leaving 9 bases between them. Germline CDR1 MGHRA, CDR2 YSYEKL. In DNA, the CDR3 is TGCGCCAGCAGCCAGCCCCAAAAGAACACTGAAGCTTTCTTT. It encodes CASSQPQKNTEAFF.